This is a list of T cell receptor beta chains from one sample in a study of blood T cell repertoires in COVID-19. Assay: immunoSEQ multiplex PCR; the TCRdb copy retains only in-frame clones and omits some. The repertoire holds about 14,000 clones, around four fifths seen once, with about 25% in the top ten. The sample comprised peripheral blood. The receptors derive from a woman in her sixties with acute or convalescent COVID-19. CDR3s include the opening cysteine and the closing phenylalanine or tryptophan.

V: TRBV9; CDR3: CASNWGGRAVADTQYF
V: TRBV10-3; CDR3: CAISYSGGQETQYF
V: TRBV5-1; CDR3: CASQTSGGYEQYF
V: TRBV6-1; CDR3: CASSEGGQGRYALHF
V: TRBV7-9; CDR3: CASSLGAGNTEAFF
V: TRBV19; CDR3: CASSPPDSYEQYF
V: TRBV11-2; CDR3: CASSLAFSRTGTYGYTF
V: TRBV28; CDR3: CASSPDRGRYNEQFF
V: TRBV28; CDR3: CASSLRGRGSGNTIYF
V: TRBV28; CDR3: CASSLRQGRGTNTGELFF
V: TRBV24-1; CDR3: CASGGRGEETQYF
V: TRBV29-1; CDR3: CSVAVGLGHEQYF
V: TRBV29-1; CDR3: CSGMLAGGINEQFF
V: TRBV27; CDR3: CASSFYGQGTYEQYF
V: TRBV18; CDR3: CASSAGQGPGNTIYF
V: TRBV6-6; CDR3: CASSYYRGGLFF
V: TRBV5-1; CDR3: CASSLVGTSGSGADTQYF
V: TRBV5-6; CDR3: CASSLPGLAGGPYEQYF
V: TRBV28; CDR3: CASRNFGQGEQFF
V: TRBV27; CDR3: CASSWGMGAALLQFF
V: TRBV24-1; CDR3: CATSDRTGGKNYGYTF
V: TRBV6-5; CDR3: CASTLSGANVLTF
V: TRBV5-1; CDR3: CASSFSPPGQGYNEQFF
V: TRBV6-2/TRBV6-3; CDR3: CASSRQGIETQYF
V: TRBV7-9; CDR3: CASSRVMNTEAFF
V: TRBV5-1; CDR3: CASSLTGAATEAFF
V: TRBV27; CDR3: CASSYSATGGFNEKLFF
V: TRBV6-1; CDR3: CASSESGFEKLFF
V: TRBV7-2; CDR3: CASSLNSPPDTQYF
V: TRBV6-6; CDR3: CASSPGTQTIYQPQHF
V: TRBV6-1; CDR3: CASSDRSGRFTGELFF
V: TRBV6-2/TRBV6-3; CDR3: CASSYSVELEAFF
V: TRBV5-4; CDR3: CASSTPTDPNEKLFF
V: TRBV28; CDR3: CASSPPLSSTDTQYF
V: TRBV6-1; CDR3: CASSERQGYYGYTF
V: TRBV4-2; CDR3: CASSQTGGNTIYF
V: TRBV7-2; CDR3: CASSTGTGNKFF
V: TRBV28; CDR3: CASRGGSNYGYTF
V: TRBV7-9; CDR3: CASSFRGRTYEQYF
V: TRBV6-1; CDR3: CASSEYWGTGGTDTQYF
V: TRBV5-1; CDR3: CASSLGQGIGTDTQYF
V: TRBV6-5; CDR3: CASSTRQGSEKLFF
V: TRBV5-1; CDR3: CASSPGDTDTQYF
V: TRBV29-1; CDR3: CSVARPGDTQYF
V: TRBV13; CDR3: CASSLGTGLDEQFF
V: TRBV7-8; CDR3: CASSRGQGATGELFF
V: TRBV7-2; CDR3: CASSLRAGADSPLHF
V: TRBV5-1; CDR3: CASRRTRDQETQYF
V: TRBV18; CDR3: CASSPLAGGLGTDTQYF
V: TRBV9; CDR3: CASSGGGRWDTEAFF
V: TRBV11-3; CDR3: CASSLGRGTDTQYF
V: TRBV5-1; CDR3: CASSDSGNYGYTF
V: TRBV5-1; CDR3: CASSPQGPIDEQFF
V: TRBV5-1; CDR3: CASNWGQGVSTNEKLFF